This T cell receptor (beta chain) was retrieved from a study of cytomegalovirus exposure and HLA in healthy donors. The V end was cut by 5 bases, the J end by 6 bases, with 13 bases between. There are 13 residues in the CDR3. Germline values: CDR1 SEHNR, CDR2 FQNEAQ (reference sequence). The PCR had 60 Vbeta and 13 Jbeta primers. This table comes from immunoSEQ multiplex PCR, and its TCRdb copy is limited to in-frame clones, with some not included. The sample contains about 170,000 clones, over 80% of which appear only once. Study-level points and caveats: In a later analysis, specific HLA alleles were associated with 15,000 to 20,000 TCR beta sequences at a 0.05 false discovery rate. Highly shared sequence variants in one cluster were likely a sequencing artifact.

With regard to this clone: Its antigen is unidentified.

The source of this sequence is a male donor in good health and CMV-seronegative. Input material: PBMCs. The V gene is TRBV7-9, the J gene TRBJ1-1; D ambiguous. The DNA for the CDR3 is TGTGCCAGCAGCCCTGAGGGCAGGCCTGAAGCTTTCTTT. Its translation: CASSPEGRPEAFF.